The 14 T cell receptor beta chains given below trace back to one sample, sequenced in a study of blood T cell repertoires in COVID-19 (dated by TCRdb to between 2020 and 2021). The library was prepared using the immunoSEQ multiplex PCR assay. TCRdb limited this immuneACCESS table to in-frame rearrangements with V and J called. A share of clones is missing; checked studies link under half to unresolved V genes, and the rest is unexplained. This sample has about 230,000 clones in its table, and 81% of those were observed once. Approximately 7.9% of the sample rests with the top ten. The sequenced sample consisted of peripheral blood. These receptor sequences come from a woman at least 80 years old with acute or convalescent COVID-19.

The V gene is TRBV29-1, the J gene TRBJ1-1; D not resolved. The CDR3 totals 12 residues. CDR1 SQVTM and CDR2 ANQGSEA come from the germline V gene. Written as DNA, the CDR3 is TGCAGTGCCACCGAGGGGAACACTGAAGCTTTCTTT. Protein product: CSATEGNTEAFF.

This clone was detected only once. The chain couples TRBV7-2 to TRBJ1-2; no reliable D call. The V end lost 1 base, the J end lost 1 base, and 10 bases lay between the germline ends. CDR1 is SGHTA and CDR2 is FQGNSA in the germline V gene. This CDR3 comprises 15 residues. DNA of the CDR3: TGTGCCAGCAGCTTAGGAACGGCGGTTAACTATGGCTACACCTTC. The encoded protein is CASSLGTAVNYGYTF.

CDR3 coding DNA: TGCGCCAGCAGCTTGAGACAGGGGGCGGGAGCTGGGGCCAACGTCCTGACTTTC. Its protein is CASSLRQGAGAGANVLTF. The V call is TRBV5-1, the J call TRBJ2-6; 10 bases match TRBD1. With V trimmed by 1 base and J by 2 bases, 6 bases remained unmatched. Germline CDR1 and CDR2: SGHRS and YFSETQ. The CDR3 loop spans 18 amino acids.

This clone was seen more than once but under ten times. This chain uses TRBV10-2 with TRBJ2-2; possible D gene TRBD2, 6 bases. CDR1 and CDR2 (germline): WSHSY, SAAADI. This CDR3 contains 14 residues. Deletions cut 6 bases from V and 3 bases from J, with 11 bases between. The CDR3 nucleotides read TGCGCCAGCAGGGAGGGACTTTACACCGGGGAGCTGTTTTTT. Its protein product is CASREGLYTGELFF.

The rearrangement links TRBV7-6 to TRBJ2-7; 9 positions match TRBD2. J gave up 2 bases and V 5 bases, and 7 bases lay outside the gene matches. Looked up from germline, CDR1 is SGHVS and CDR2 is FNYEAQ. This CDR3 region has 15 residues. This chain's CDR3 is CASSPSGGPTYEQYF. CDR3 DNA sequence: TGTGCCAGCAGCCCGAGCGGGGGGCCGACCTACGAGCAGTACTTC.

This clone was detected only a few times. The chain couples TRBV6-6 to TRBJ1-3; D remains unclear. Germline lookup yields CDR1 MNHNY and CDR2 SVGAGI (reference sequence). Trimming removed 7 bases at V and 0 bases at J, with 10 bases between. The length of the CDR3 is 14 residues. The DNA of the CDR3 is TGTGCCAGCAAGCCGGGAAACTCTGGAAACACCATATATTTT. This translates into CASKPGNSGNTIYF.

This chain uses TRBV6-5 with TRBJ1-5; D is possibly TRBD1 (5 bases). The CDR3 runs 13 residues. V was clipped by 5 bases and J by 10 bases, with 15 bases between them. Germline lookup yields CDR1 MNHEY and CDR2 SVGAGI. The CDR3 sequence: CASSPDSDLPQHF. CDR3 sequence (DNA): TGTGCCAGCAGTCCTGACAGTGATCTTCCCCAGCATTTT.

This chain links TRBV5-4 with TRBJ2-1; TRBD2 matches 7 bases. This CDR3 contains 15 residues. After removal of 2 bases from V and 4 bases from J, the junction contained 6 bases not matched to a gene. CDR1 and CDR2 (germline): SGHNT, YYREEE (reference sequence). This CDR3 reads CASSLSLAEYNEQFF. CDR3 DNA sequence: TGTGCCAGCAGCTTAAGTCTAGCGGAGTACAATGAGCAGTTCTTC.

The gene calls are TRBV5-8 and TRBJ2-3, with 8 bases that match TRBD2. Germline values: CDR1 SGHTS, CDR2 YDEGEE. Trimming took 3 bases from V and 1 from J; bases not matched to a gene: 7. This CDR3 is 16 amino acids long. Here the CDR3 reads CASSYGLAGGTDTQYF. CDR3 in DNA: TGTGCCAGCAGCTATGGACTAGCCGGGGGCACAGATACGCAGTATTTT.

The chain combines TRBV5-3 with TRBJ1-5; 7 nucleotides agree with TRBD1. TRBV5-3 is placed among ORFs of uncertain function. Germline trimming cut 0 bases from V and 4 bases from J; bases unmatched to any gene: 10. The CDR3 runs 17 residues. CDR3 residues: CARSLGQGPHRNQPQHF. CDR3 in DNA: TGTGCCAGAAGCTTGGGACAGGGCCCACACAGGAATCAGCCCCAGCATTTT.

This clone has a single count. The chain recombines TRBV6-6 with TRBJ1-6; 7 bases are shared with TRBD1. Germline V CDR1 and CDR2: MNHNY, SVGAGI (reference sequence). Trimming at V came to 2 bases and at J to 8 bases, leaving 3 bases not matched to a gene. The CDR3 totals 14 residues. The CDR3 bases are TGTGCCAGCAGTTACCGACAGGGAGATTCACCCCTCCACTTT. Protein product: CASSYRQGDSPLHF.

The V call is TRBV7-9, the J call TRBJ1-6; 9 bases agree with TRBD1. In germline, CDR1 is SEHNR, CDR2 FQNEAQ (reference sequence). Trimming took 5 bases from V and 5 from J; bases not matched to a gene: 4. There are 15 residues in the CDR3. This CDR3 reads CASSPQGANNSPLHF. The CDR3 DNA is TGTGCCAGCAGCCCACAGGGGGCCAATAATTCACCCCTCCACTTT.

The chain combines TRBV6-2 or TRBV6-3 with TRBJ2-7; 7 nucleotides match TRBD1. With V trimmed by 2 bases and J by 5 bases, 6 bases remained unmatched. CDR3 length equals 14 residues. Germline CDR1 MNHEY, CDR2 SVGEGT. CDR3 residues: CASSYPMDRNEQYF. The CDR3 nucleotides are TGTGCCAGCAGTTACCCCATGGACAGGAACGAGCAGTACTTC.

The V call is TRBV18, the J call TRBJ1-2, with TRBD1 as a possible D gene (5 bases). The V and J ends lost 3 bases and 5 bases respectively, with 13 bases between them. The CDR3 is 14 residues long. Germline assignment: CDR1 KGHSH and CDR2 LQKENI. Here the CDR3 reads CASSPGLLQYGYTF. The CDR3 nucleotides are TGTGCCAGCTCACCGGGACTCCTCCAATATGGCTACACCTTC.